This TCR beta chain was sequenced during a study of blood T cells in healthy people across ages. Whole-study results and caveats: A strong correlation was seen between TCR beta diversity and naive T cell percentage.

About this clonotype itself: The antigen is not known.

The CDR3 is 19 amino acids. Donor samples were obtained from healthy Caucasian individuals from Russia, aged roughly 6 to 90. Alongside a J-beta primer mix, a sample-barcoded 5' primer served in a second PCR lasting about 7 to 11 cycles. A single record per CDR3 protein comes from TCRdb applying MiXCR to the 5' RACE reads. The sample comprises about 780,000 distinct CDR3 sequences, about 47% of which are singletons, and 15% to 20% rests with the top ten. This receptor was obtained from a man at least 80 years old in good health. What was sequenced was blood. The chain recombines TRBV21-1 with TRBJ2-3; TRBD1, the table's D call, was not compared with the DNA. TRBV21-1 is a documented pseudogene. DNA of the CDR3: TGTGCCAGCAGCCCCAGGGCGGGGGCCCCTTGGAAGCCCACAGATACGCAGTATTTT. Translating gives CASSPRAGAPWKPTDTQYF.